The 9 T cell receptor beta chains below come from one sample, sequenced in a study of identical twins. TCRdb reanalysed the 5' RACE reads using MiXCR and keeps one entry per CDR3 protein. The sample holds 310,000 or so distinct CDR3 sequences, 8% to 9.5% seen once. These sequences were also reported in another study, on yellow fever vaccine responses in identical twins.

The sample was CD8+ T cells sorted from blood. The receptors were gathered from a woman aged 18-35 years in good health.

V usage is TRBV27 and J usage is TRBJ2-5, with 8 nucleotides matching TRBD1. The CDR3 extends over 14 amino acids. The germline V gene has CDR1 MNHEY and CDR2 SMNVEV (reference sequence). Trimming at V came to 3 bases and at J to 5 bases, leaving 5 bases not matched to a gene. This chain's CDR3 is CASSFRTGTETQYF. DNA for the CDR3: TGTGCCAGCAGTTTCCGGACAGGGACGGAGACCCAGTACTTC.

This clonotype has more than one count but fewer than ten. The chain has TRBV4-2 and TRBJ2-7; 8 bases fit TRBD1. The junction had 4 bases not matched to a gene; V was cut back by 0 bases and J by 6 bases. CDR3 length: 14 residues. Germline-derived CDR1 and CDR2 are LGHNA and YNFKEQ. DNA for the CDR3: TGTGCCAGCAGCCAAGAGGACAGGGTAGGCGAGCAGTACTTC. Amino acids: CASSQEDRVGEQYF.

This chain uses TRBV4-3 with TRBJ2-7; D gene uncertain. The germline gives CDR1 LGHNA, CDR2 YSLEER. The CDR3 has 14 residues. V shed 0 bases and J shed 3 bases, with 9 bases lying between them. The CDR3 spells CASSQEGPDYEQYF. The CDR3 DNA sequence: TGCGCCAGCAGCCAAGAAGGGCCCGACTACGAGCAGTACTTC.

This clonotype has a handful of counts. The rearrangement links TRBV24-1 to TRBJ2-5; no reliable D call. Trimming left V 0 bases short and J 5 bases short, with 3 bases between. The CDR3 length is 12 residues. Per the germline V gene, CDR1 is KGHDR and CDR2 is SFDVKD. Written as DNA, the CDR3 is TGTGCCACCAGTGATTTGGTGGAGACCCAGTACTTC. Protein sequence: CATSDLVETQYF.

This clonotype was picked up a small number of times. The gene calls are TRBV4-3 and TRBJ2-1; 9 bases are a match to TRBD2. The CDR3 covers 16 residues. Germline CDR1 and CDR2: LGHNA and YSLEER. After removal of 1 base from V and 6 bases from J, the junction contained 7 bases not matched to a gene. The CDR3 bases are TGCGCCAGCAGCCAAGGGGGCGGGAGGGACGGCAATGAGCAGTTCTTC. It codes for CASSQGGGRDGNEQFF.

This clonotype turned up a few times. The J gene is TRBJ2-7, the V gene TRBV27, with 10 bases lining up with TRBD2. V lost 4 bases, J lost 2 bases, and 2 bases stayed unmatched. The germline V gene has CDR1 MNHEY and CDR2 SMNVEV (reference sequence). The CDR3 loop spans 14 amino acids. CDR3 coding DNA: TGTGCCAGCAGTTCACTAGCGGGGACCTACGAGCAGTACTTC. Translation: CASSSLAGTYEQYF.

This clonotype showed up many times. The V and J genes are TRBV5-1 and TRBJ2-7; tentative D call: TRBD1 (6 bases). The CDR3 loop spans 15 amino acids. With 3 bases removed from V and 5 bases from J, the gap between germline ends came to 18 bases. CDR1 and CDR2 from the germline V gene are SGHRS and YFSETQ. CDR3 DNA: TGCGCCAGCAGCTCAGGGGAAAGGGGCTACGACGAGCAGTACTTC. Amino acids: CASSSGERGYDEQYF.

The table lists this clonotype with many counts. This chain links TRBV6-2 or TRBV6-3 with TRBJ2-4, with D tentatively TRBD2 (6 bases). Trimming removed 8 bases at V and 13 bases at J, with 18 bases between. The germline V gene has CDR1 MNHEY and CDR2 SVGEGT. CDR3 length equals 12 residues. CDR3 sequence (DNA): TGTGCCAGCCGAGAGGAGGGACCAAGCCAGTACTTC. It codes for CASREEGPSQYF.

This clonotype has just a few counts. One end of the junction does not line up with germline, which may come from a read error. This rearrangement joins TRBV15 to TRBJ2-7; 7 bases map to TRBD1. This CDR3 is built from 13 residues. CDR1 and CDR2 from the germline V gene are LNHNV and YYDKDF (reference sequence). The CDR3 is CATSGDRAYEQYF. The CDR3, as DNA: TGTGCCACCAGCGGAGACAGGGCCTACGAGCAGTACTTC.